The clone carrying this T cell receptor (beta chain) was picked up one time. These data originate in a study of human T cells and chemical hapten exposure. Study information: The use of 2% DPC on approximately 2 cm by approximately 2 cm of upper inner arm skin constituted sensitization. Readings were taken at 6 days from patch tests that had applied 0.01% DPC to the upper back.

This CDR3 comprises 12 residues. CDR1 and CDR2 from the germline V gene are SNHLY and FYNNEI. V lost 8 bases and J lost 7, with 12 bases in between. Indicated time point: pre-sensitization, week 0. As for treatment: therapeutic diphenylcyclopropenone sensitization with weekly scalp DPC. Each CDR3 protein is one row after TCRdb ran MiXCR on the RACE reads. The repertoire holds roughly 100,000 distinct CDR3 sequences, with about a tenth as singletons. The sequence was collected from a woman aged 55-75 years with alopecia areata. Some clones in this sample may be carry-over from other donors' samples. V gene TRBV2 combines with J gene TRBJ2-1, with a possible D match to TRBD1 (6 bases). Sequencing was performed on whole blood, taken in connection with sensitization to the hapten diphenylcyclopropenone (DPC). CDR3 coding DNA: TGTGCCAGCGAGGGGCAGGGGAATGAGCAGTTCTTC. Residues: CASEGQGNEQFF.